This T cell receptor beta chain was found in a study of T cells after yellow fever vaccination. The study, taken as a whole, reports: Among primary-vaccination clones, most reappeared after the booster, at almost 98% for CD4 and around 90% for CD8. Researchers noted that a small share of clonotypes showed up in both CD4 and CD8 compartments. When the response was secondary, it was weaker but reached its peak faster, day 5 versus 15.

For this clonotype: The antigen is undetermined.

Between the trimmed V and J ends, which lost 6 bases and 1 base, there was a span of 18 bases. The CDR3 totals 17 residues. TCR cDNA was made by 5'RACE template switching, adding a universal primer site and UMIs. In TCRdb, the 5' RACE reads were re-called with MiXCR into one record per CDR3 protein. The sample has approximately 150,000 distinct CDR3 sequences, 5.5% to 7.5% seen once; the top ten hold roughly 3%. The V gene is TRBV12-3 or TRBV12-4, the J gene TRBJ2-2; D unclear. The TCR was taken from a young man who received the YFV17D yellow fever vaccine. The sequencing used CD4+ T cells sorted from PBMCs, collected on the day of the first yellow fever vaccination. CDR3 protein: CASSTTGRSLNTGELFF. Here the CDR3 DNA reads TGTGCCAGCAGCACGACCGGACGGAGCCTGAACACCGGGGAGCTGTTTTTT.